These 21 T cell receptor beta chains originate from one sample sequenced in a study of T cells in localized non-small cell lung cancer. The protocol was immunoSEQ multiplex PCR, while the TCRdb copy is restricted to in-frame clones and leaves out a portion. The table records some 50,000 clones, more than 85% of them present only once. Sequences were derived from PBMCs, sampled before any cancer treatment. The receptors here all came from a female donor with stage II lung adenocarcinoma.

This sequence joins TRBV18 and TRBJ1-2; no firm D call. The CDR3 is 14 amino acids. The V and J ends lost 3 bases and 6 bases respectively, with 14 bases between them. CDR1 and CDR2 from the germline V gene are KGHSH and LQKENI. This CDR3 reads CASSPSGGLDGYTF. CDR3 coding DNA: TGTGCCAGCTCACCCTCGGGAGGGTTGGATGGCTACACCTTC.

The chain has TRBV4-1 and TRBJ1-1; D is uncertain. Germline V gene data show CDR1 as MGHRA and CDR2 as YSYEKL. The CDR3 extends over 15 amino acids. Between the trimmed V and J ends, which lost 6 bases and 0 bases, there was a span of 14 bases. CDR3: CASRDTVGLNTEAFF. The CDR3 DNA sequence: TGCGCCAGCAGAGACACAGTCGGGCTGAACACTGAAGCTTTCTTT.

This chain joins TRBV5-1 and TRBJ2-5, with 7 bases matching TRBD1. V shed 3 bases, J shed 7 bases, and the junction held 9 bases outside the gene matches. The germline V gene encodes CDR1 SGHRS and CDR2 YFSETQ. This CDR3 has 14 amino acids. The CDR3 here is CASSSTGTVGTQYF. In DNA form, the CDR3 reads TGCGCCAGCAGCTCGACAGGGACGGTAGGGACCCAGTACTTC.

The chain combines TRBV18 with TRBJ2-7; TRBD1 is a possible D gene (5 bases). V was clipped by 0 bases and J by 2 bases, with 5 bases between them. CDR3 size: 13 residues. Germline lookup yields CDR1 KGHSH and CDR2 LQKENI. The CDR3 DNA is TGTGCCAGCTCACCACCGACAGCCTACGAGCAGTACTTC. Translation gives CASSPPTAYEQYF.

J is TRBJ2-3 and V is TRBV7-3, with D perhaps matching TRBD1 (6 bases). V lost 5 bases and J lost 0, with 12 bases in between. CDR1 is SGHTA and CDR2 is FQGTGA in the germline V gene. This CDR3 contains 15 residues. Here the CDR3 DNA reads TGTGCCAGCAGCCCGCTAGGACAGAGCACAGATACGCAGTATTTT. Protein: CASSPLGQSTDTQYF.

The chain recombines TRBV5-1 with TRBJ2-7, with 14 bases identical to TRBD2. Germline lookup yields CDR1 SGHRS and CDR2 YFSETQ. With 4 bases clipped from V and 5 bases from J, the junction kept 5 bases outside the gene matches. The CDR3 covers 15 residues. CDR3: CASSSGTSGGHEQYF. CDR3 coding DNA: TGCGCCAGCAGCAGCGGGACTAGCGGGGGCCACGAGCAGTACTTC.

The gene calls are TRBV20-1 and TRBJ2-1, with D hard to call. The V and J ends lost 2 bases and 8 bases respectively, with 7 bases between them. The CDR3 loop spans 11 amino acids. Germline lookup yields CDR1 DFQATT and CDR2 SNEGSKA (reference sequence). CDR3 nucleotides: TGCAGTGCTAGAAGGTTCGATGAGCAGTTCTTC. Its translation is CSARRFDEQFF.

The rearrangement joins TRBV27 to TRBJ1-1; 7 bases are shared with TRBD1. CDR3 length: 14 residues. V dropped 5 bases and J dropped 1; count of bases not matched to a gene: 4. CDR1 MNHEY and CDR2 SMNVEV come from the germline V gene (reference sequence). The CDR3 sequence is CASSRRQGNTEAFF. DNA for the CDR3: TGTGCCAGCAGTCGAAGACAGGGGAACACTGAAGCTTTCTTT.

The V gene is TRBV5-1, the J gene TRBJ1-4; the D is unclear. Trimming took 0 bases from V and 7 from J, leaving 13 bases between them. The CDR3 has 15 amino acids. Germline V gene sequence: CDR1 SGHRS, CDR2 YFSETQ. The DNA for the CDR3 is TGCGCCAGCAGCTTGGGGGAAGTTGGACCTGAAAAACTGTTTTTT. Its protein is CASSLGEVGPEKLFF.

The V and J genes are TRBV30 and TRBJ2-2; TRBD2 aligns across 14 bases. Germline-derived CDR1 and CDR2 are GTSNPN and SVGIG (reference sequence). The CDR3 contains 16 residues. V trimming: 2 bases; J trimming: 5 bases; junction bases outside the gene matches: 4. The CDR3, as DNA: TGTGCCTGGAGTCTCGGACTAGCGGGGGGTACCGGGGAGCTGTTTTTT. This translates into CAWSLGLAGGTGELFF.

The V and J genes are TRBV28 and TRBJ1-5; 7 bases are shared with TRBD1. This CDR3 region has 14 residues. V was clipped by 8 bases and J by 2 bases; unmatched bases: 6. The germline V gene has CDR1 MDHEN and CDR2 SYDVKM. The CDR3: CASVPGQRNQPQHF. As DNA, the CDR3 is TGTGCCAGCGTCCCGGGACAGCGCAATCAGCCCCAGCATTTT. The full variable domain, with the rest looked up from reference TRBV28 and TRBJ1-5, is DVKVTQSSRYLVKRTGEKVFLECVQDMDHENMFWYRQDPGLGLRLIYFSYDVKMKEKGDIPEGYSVSREKKERFSLILESASTNQTSMYLCASVPGQRNQPQHFGDGTRLSIL.

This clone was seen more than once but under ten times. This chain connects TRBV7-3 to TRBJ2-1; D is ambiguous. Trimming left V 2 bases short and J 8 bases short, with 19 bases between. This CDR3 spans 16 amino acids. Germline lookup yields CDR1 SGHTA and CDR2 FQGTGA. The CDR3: CASSLVPAPGWDEQFF. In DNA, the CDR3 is TGTGCCAGCAGCTTAGTCCCTGCTCCGGGTTGGGATGAGCAGTTCTTC.

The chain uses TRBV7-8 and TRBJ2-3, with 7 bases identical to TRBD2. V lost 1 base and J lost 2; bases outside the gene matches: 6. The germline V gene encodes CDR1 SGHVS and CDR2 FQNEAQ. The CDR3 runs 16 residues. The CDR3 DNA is TGTGCCAGCAGCTTAGAAGCGCGGGGGTACACAGATACGCAGTATTTT. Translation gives CASSLEARGYTDTQYF.

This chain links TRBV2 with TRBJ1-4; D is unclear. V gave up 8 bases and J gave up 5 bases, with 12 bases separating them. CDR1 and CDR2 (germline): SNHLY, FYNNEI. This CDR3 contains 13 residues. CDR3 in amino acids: CASGDGLNEKLFF. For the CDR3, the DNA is TGTGCCAGCGGCGACGGCCTGAATGAAAAACTGTTTTTT.

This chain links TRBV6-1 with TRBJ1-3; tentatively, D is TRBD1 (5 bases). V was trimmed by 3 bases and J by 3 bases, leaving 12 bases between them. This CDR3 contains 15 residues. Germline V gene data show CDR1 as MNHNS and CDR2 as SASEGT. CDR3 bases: TGTGCCAGCAGTGACTTACAGGCGTATGGAAACACCATATATTTT. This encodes CASSDLQAYGNTIYF.

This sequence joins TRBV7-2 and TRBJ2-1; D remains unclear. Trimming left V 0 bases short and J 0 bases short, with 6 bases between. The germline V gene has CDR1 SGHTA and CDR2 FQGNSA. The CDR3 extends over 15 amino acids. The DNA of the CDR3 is TGTGCCAGCAGCTTAGCCCCCCGCTCCTACAATGAGCAGTTCTTC. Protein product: CASSLAPRSYNEQFF.

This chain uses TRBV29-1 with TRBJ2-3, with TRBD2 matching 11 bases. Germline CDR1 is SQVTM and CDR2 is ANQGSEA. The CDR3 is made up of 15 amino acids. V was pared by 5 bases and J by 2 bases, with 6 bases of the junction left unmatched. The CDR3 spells CSVKVLAGATDTQYF. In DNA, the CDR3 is TGCAGCGTTAAAGTACTAGCGGGGGCCACAGATACGCAGTATTTT.

The CDR3 DNA reads as TGTGCCAGTAGTATAGATAGTCAGGGAGTGGATACGCAGTATTTT. This codes for CASSIDSQGVDTQYF. The chain carries TRBV19 and TRBJ2-3; D could derive from TRBD1 or TRBD2 (5 bases each). CDR1 is LNHDA, CDR2 SQIVND, per germline (reference sequence). The CDR3 has 15 amino acids. Trimming took 0 bases from V and 6 from J, leaving 13 bases between them.

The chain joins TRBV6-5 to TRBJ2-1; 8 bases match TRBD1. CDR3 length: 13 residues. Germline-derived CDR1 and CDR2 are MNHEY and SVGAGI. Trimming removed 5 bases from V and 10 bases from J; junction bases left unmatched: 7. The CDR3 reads CASSRTGSGEQFF. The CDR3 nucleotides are TGTGCCAGCAGTCGGACAGGGTCAGGCGAGCAGTTCTTC.

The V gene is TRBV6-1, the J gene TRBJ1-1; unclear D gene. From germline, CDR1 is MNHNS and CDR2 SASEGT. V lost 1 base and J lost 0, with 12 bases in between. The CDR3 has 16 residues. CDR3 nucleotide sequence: TGTGCCAGCAGTGAAGACCCTACGGAGATGAACACTGAAGCTTTCTTT. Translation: CASSEDPTEMNTEAFF.

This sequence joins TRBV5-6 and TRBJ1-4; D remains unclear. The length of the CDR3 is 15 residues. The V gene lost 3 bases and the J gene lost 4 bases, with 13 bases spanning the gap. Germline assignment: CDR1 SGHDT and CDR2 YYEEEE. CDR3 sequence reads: CASSWGPLINEKLFF. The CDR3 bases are TGTGCCAGCAGCTGGGGTCCCCTCATTAATGAAAAACTGTTTTTT.